Below, one T cell receptor (beta chain) is given with its context. How the authors handled the data: Nucleated cell number was recorded as an estimate derived from reference gene primer amplification. Clones were sequenced by immunoSEQ multiplex PCR, and TCRdb holds only the in-frame ones, with some missing. V and J calls and clone size are given by that table; D and trimming were obtained from the DNA. The repertoire holds 150,000 to 200,000 clones, around four fifths seen once, with roughly 10% in the top ten. This sample was included in a study of blood T cell repertoires in COVID-19. The CDR3 runs 13 residues. In germline, CDR1 is KGHSH, CDR2 LQKENI. V dropped 3 bases and J dropped 7 bases, with 13 bases sitting between them.

The origin of this receptor is a human donor in a cohort sampled during active COVID-19. V usage is TRBV18 and J usage is TRBJ2-7, with TRBD2 as a possible D gene (5 bases). Sequenced: peripheral blood. The CDR3 here is CASSPGLAPEQYF. CDR3 in DNA: TGTGCCAGCTCACCTGGGCTAGCTCCTGAGCAGTACTTC.